This T cell receptor beta chain came from a study of T cells in Graves' hyperthyroidism and ophthalmopathy. Study conclusions and caveats: Researchers found most expanded thyroid clonotypes above 0.001 in blood as well. The model's output predicted ophthalmopathy at a median of about 6.5 months prior to onset.

Investigators excluded patients with uncontrolled infection, other autoimmune disease, pregnancy or lactation. This clonotype was seen repeatedly, ten times or more. The antigen is undetermined. The TCR beta CDR3 regions underwent amplification using RNA transcripts as the source. Primed by the HTBI set, a first-round RT-PCR was run on the TCR CDR3. Via MiXCR, TCRdb re-called the multiplex PCR reads, giving one row per CDR3 protein. Here the sample spans some 510,000 distinct CDR3 sequences, approximately 44% being singletons. This TCR came from a woman aged 18-29 years with Graves' hyperthyroidism. Sequencing was performed on peripheral blood or thyroid tissue (not recorded which).

The CDR3 DNA sequence: TGTGCCAGCAGCGGCGGGCTAACCTCCTACGAGCAGTACTTC. This encodes CASSGGLTSYEQYF. J is TRBJ2-7 and V is TRBV7-2, with TRBD2 as a possible D gene (5 bases). The CDR3 runs to 14 residues. In germline, CDR1 is SGHTA, CDR2 FQGNSA. V lost 5 bases and J 0 bases, leaving 11 bases between the germline ends.